This TCR beta chain was observed in a study of regulatory T cells in long-lasting Graves disease. Findings and caveats of the study: Persistent cases of Graves' showed reduced TCR diversity relative to newly diagnosed patients. Comparison showed that persistent patients shared more public clonotypes (about 2,600) than new patients (966).

Sample time point: newly diagnosed GD, antithyroid drugs for less than 3 months. Researchers made the TCR library from RNA that was extracted from PBMCs. Graves' disease diagnosis used American Thyroid Association guidelines. This clonotype was observed many times. Its specificity is not known. With iRepertoire HTBI primers and Arm-PCR of CDR3 regions, TCR beta libraries were built. TCRdb redid the calling of the multiplex PCR reads with MiXCR, one entry per CDR3 protein. This table holds about 430,000 distinct CDR3 sequences, over 14% found once. The sample was also linked to a second study, of T cells in Graves' hyperthyroidism and ophthalmopathy.

Sequenced material: peripheral blood mononuclear cells (PBMCs), taken at new diagnosis, from a patient treated with antithyroid drugs. The source is a woman aged 40 to 50 with Graves disease.

The CDR3 bases are TGCGCCAGCAGCTTGTCTCCGGGATCTAATGAAAAACTGTTTTTT. It translates to CASSLSPGSNEKLFF. V gene TRBV5-1 combines with J gene TRBJ1-4, with D hard to call. The CDR3 has 15 amino acids. V lost 1 base and J lost 3, with 10 bases in between. The germline V gene encodes CDR1 SGHRS and CDR2 YFSETQ.